The T cell receptor beta chain described here comes from a study of blood T cells in healthy people across ages. The second PCR ran roughly 7 to 11 cycles with a sample-barcoded 5' primer and J-beta primers. TCRdb itself ran the 5' RACE reads through MiXCR, one entry per CDR3 protein. The sample contains hundreds of thousands of distinct CDR3 sequences, more than 20% of which appear only once. CDR3 length equals 17 residues. After removal of 0 bases from V and 1 base from J, the junction contained 6 bases not matched to a gene. Germline-derived CDR1 and CDR2 are SGHRS and YFSETQ. The sample also formed part of further work on T cells of mothers and their children. That publication notes: Thymic selection shapes TCR recombination output similarly in related and unrelated pairs.

The sequenced sample consisted of blood. This chain connects TRBV5-1 to TRBJ2-5, with 10 bases matching TRBD2. The sequence derives from a boy younger than 18 in good health. CDR3 sequence reads: CASSLAASGGIQETQYF. The CDR3 DNA follows: TGCGCCAGCAGCTTGGCGGCTAGCGGGGGAATCCAAGAGACCCAGTACTTC.